One sample yielded the 19 T cell receptor beta chains listed below, sequenced in a study of response to subunit inactivated influenza vaccine. TCRdb ran MiXCR on the RT-PCR reads and lists one entry per CDR3 protein. The sample includes 150,000 to 200,000 distinct CDR3 sequences, less than 15% of them seen just once. This sample was also put to use in a study of T cells expressing NK-cell markers. That paper states: Libraries used 5'RACE template switching adding universal primer site and UMIs.

The material was CD8+ T cells sorted from PBMCs, obtained 11 to 12 days after vaccination. The receptors originated from a man aged 50 to 60 who received an inactivated influenza vaccine.

This clonotype was seen a few times. The J gene is TRBJ2-2, the V gene TRBV10-3; D might be TRBD1 (6 bases). Per germline, CDR1 ENHRY and CDR2 SYGVKD. Trimming cost V 7 bases and J 4 bases, with 10 bases left between them. The CDR3 spans 13 residues. The CDR3, as DNA: TGTGCCATCACGGGGACACTCACCGGGGAGCTGTTTTTT. It codes for CAITGTLTGELFF.

This clonotype was detected a few times. CDR3 nucleotides: TGTGCCAGCAGCGTACCAGGGTATCAAGAGACCCAGTACTTC. It yields the protein CASSVPGYQETQYF. V and J are TRBV28 and TRBJ2-5; weak D call: TRBD1 (5 bases). V lost 6 bases and J lost 2, with 13 bases in between. The CDR3 loop spans 14 amino acids. Germline loops: CDR1 MDHEN, CDR2 SYDVKM.

This clonotype was detected only a few times. The CDR3 sequence is CAWNAYGEQYF. The CDR3 DNA follows: TGTGCCTGGAATGCATACGGCGAGCAGTACTTC. The V call is TRBV30, the J call TRBJ2-7; D is unclear. The CDR3 loop spans 11 amino acids. Germline CDR1 GTSNPN, CDR2 SVGIG (reference sequence). The V end lost 4 bases, the J end lost 6 bases, and 10 bases lay between the germline ends.

Ten or more counts support this clonotype. The chain uses TRBV10-2 and TRBJ1-1, with 7 bases matching TRBD1. In germline, CDR1 is WSHSY, CDR2 SAAADI. The V and J ends lost 0 bases and 4 bases, in that order; junction bases with no gene match: 8. This CDR3 is built from 16 residues. The CDR3 loop is CASSESASDRSTEAFF. The CDR3 coding sequence is TGCGCCAGCAGTGAGTCGGCCTCGGACAGGAGCACTGAAGCTTTCTTT.

This clonotype has a count of ten or more. The chain uses TRBV5-1 and TRBJ2-3; TRBD1 agrees at 10 bases. The germline gives CDR1 SGHRS, CDR2 YFSETQ. This CDR3 spans 18 amino acids. V lost 1 base, J lost 1 base, and 9 bases stayed unmatched. CDR3 DNA sequence: TGCGCCAGCAGCTTGATTGGGACAGGGGACCCTGGCACAGATACGCAGTATTTT. Translating it yields CASSLIGTGDPGTDTQYF.

This clonotype was seen a handful of times. This chain connects TRBV20-1 to TRBJ2-1, with 9 positions matching TRBD1. Trimming at V came to 6 bases and at J to 0 bases, leaving 9 bases not matched to a gene. CDR1 and CDR2 (germline): DFQATT, SNEGSKA (reference sequence). This CDR3 is 16 amino acids long. Here the CDR3 reads CSAPRTGDFSYNEQFF. The CDR3 region has the DNA TGCAGTGCACCGAGGACAGGGGATTTCTCCTACAATGAGCAGTTCTTC.

The chain joins TRBV27 to TRBJ2-2; no clear D. The V gene's germline CDR1 is MNHEY and CDR2 SMNVEV (reference sequence). There are 14 residues in the CDR3. V lost 4 bases and J 8 bases, leaving 14 bases between the germline ends. CDR3 protein: CASSWSWGSGELFF. The CDR3 nucleotides are TGTGCCAGCAGTTGGTCTTGGGGTTCGGGGGAGCTGTTTTTT.

This clonotype has more than one count but fewer than ten. The chain combines TRBV11-2 with TRBJ2-7; 7 bases align to TRBD1. After removal of 5 bases from V and 2 bases from J, the junction contained 6 bases not matched to a gene. Germline assignment: CDR1 SGHAT and CDR2 FQNNGV. This CDR3 has 14 residues. The CDR3 here is CASSPRQGPYEQYF. The DNA of the CDR3 is TGTGCCAGCAGCCCCCGACAGGGACCCTACGAGCAGTACTTC.

This sequence joins TRBV2 and TRBJ1-1; D uncertain. Trimming left V 3 bases short and J 0 bases short, with 8 bases between. The CDR3 is 14 residues long. Germline CDR1 is SNHLY and CDR2 is FYNNEI. The DNA for the CDR3 is TGTGCCAGCAGTGACCCAGGCCTGAACACTGAAGCTTTCTTT. Translated: CASSDPGLNTEAFF.

This clonotype was seen more than once but under ten times. The V call is TRBV12-3 or TRBV12-4, the J call TRBJ2-6, with no clear D. CDR3 size: 15 residues. V lost 4 bases to trimming and J lost 0 bases, with 7 bases between them. In nucleotides, the CDR3 is TGTGCCAGCAGTTCCGTAAACTCTGGGGCCAACGTCCTGACTTTC. This encodes CASSSVNSGANVLTF.

In this sample, this clonotype turned up a few times. The V call is TRBV10-3, the J call TRBJ2-7, with 9 positions matching TRBD2. Trimming cost V 7 bases and J 0 bases; bases outside gene matches: 4. The CDR3 consists of 14 residues. The germline V gene encodes CDR1 ENHRY and CDR2 SYGVKD. The CDR3 sequence is CAIMGREGSYEQYF. The CDR3 DNA follows: TGTGCCATCATGGGGCGGGAGGGCTCCTACGAGCAGTACTTC.

A few counts support this clonotype. The rearrangement uses TRBV4-1 and TRBJ2-3; D may be TRBD2 (6 bases). Per the germline V gene, CDR1 is MGHRA and CDR2 is YSYEKL. The V end was cut by 0 bases, the J end by 4 bases, with 11 bases between. The CDR3 totals 15 residues. For the CDR3, the DNA is TGCGCCAGCAGCCAAGACGAGCGGGCGGCAGATACGCAGTATTTT. It encodes CASSQDERAADTQYF.

A remark on this clonotype: One end of the junction varies from germline; a read error may be responsible. The rearrangement uses TRBV11-2 and TRBJ2-3; maybe TRBD2 (5 bases). The CDR3 runs to 17 residues. Germline CDR1 is SGHAT and CDR2 is FQNNGV. The CDR3 coding sequence is TGTGCCAGCAGCTTAGATCATAGGACGAGGGCCACAGATACGCAGTTTTTT. Translation gives CASSLDHRTRATDTQFF. Complete variable domain (other parts from reference TRBV11-2 and TRBJ2-3): EAGVAQSPRYKIIEKRQSVAFWCNPISGHATLYWYQQILGQGPKLLIQFQNNGVVDDSQLPKDRFSAERLKGVDSTLKIQPAKLEDSAVYLCASSLDHRTRATDTQFFGPGTRLTVL.

The gene calls are TRBV20-1 and TRBJ2-1; D is perhaps TRBD1 (5 bases). There are 14 residues in the CDR3. V lost 4 bases to trimming and J lost 6 bases, with 16 bases between them. From germline, CDR1 is DFQATT and CDR2 SNEGSKA (reference sequence). The CDR3 loop is CSATSTDSRNEQFF. DNA of the CDR3: TGCAGTGCTACCAGCACTGACAGTCGCAATGAGCAGTTCTTC.

The chain combines TRBV4-3 with TRBJ2-3, with D unclear. The germline gives CDR1 LGHNA, CDR2 YSLEER. The CDR3 runs 17 residues. Trimming removed 1 base from V and 2 bases from J, with 16 bases in between. The CDR3 DNA sequence: TGCGCCAGCAGCCAAGGGAATGCGGTAACTTACACAGATACGCAGTATTTT. Its translation is CASSQGNAVTYTDTQYF.

This clonotype was observed at least ten times. The rearrangement uses TRBV12-3 or TRBV12-4 and TRBJ2-1, with D possibly TRBD1 on 6 matching bases. The CDR3 has 15 amino acids. V lost 6 bases, J lost 3 bases, and 15 bases lay in between. The CDR3 DNA sequence: TGTGCCAGCAGGGGGGCAGACGGTATCTACAATGAGCAGTTCTTC. The encoded protein is CASRGADGIYNEQFF.

The rearrangement links TRBV30 to TRBJ2-7, with no clear D. Germline CDR1 GTSNPN, CDR2 SVGIG (reference sequence). V lost 3 bases to trimming and J lost 3 bases, with 15 bases between them. The length of the CDR3 is 14 residues. The CDR3 DNA reads as TGTGCCTGGAGCTTCGCGCCGGGTAGCTACGAGCAGTACTTC. Protein product: CAWSFAPGSYEQYF.

This clonotype was seen more than once but under ten times. The V gene is TRBV30, the J gene TRBJ2-1; possibly TRBD1 or TRBD2 for D (5 bases each). V lost 1 base and J lost 4, with 8 bases in between. CDR1 is GTSNPN and CDR2 is SVGIG in the germline V gene (reference sequence). The CDR3 sequence is 13 residues long. The CDR3 region has the DNA TGTGCCTGGAGTGGGGACGGATACAATGAGCAGTTCTTC. This gives the protein CAWSGDGYNEQFF.

The chain couples TRBV15 to TRBJ2-5, with D possibly matching TRBD1 (5 bases). This CDR3 contains 14 residues. Germline V lookup: CDR1 LNHNV, CDR2 YYDKDF (reference sequence). V dropped 1 base and J dropped 5 bases, with 11 bases sitting between them. CDR3 protein: CATSRVQGWETQYF. The CDR3 coding sequence is TGTGCCACCAGCAGAGTTCAGGGTTGGGAGACCCAGTACTTC.